Here is one TCR beta chain with its context. This entry comes from a study of T-cell memory formation after mild COVID-19. Across the study: The two donors had largely donor-specific TCR clusters.

TCRdb used MiXCR to reprocess the 5' RACE reads, holding one entry per CDR3 protein. Altogether just under 550,000 distinct CDR3 sequences are present, about a fifth being singletons, with the ten largest covering under 15%. The CDR3 has 14 amino acids. Per the germline V gene, CDR1 is ENHRY and CDR2 is SYGVKD. V gave up 0 bases and J gave up 7 bases, with 13 bases separating them. Sequenced: PBMCs or a T cell subset sorted from them (not recorded which). The clonotype was recovered from an adult woman who had mild COVID-19 (a few samples of this study predate the infection). Cell type and time point are not known. The rearrangement joins TRBV10-3 to TRBJ2-7; D is unresolved. The CDR3: CAISESPEYGEQYF. CDR3 DNA sequence: TGTGCCATCAGTGAGTCCCCGGAGTACGGGGAGCAGTACTTC.